Below are 11 T cell receptor beta chains sequenced from a single sample in a study of blood T cell repertoires in COVID-19. TCRdb's copy holds only in-frame clones and misses some; the assay was immunoSEQ multiplex PCR. The repertoire holds around 200,000 clones, with 87% as singletons. The sample consisted of peripheral blood. These receptors were taken from a man in his forties with active or convalescent COVID-19.

V is TRBV19 and J is TRBJ1-5; D is unclear. V gave up 7 bases and J gave up 1 base, with 17 bases separating them. The germline CDR1 and CDR2 sequences are LNHDA and SQIVND (reference sequence). The CDR3 has 16 residues. CDR3 in DNA: TGTGCCAGTACCGGAGGCTTGGGCAGCAGCAATCAGCCCCAGCATTTT. It encodes CASTGGLGSSNQPQHF.

V is TRBV2 and J is TRBJ2-3, with D maybe TRBD2 (5 bases). Trimming cost V 4 bases and J 5 bases, with 7 bases left between them. Germline V gene sequence: CDR1 SNHLY, CDR2 FYNNEI. The CDR3 runs 12 residues. Written as DNA, the CDR3 is TGTGCCAGCAGTGCAAGCGGAGATACGCAGTATTTT. Protein product: CASSASGDTQYF.

The V call is TRBV28, the J call TRBJ2-7; possible D gene TRBD1, 7 bases. This CDR3 has 16 amino acids. V was shortened by 2 bases and J by 2 bases, with 16 bases between the two germline ends. Germline CDR1 MDHEN, CDR2 SYDVKM. CDR3 residues: CASSLGGQGVPYEQYF. DNA for the CDR3: TGTGCCAGCAGTTTAGGGGGGCAGGGGGTCCCCTACGAGCAGTACTTC.

The genes are TRBV5-1 and TRBJ2-7, with 7 bases identical to TRBD1. The CDR3 has 13 residues. V shed 1 base, J shed 3 bases, and the junction held 1 base outside the gene matches. Germline lookup yields CDR1 SGHRS and CDR2 YFSETQ. The DNA of the CDR3 is TGCGCCAGCAGCTTGAGGGACAGCTACGAGCAGTACTTC. It specifies CASSLRDSYEQYF.

This chain uses TRBV19 with TRBJ1-1; D is perhaps TRBD1 (5 bases). Per the germline V gene, CDR1 is LNHDA and CDR2 is SQIVND (reference sequence). The CDR3 sequence is 16 residues long. V dropped 5 bases and J dropped 3 bases, with 19 bases sitting between them. CDR3 bases: TGTGCCAGTAGTTCCCTCAGGGTTGGGGTTCACACTGAAGCTTTCTTT. It translates to CASSSLRVGVHTEAFF.

The CDR3: CASSWGEGNTIYF. CDR3 DNA: TGCGCCAGCAGCTGGGGGGAAGGAAACACCATATATTTT. The V gene is TRBV5-1, the J gene TRBJ1-3; D may be TRBD1 (5 bases). The germline CDR1 and CDR2 sequences are SGHRS and YFSETQ. This CDR3 has 13 residues. The V and J ends lost 3 bases and 4 bases respectively, with 8 bases between them.

This sequence joins TRBV5-6 and TRBJ1-5, with D hard to call. This CDR3 comprises 14 residues. V was pared by 0 bases and J by 5 bases, with 9 bases between. Looked up from germline, CDR1 is SGHDT and CDR2 is YYEEEE. Here the CDR3 reads CASSLGTVHQPQHF. The CDR3, as DNA: TGTGCCAGCAGCTTGGGTACAGTTCATCAGCCCCAGCATTTT.

V usage is TRBV27 and J usage is TRBJ2-1; 11 bases map to TRBD2. The V gene end was trimmed by 3 bases and the J gene end by 7 bases; junction bases not matched to a gene: 2. The CDR3 spans 14 residues. CDR1 is MNHEY, CDR2 SMNVEV, per germline (reference sequence). CDR3 coding DNA: TGTGCCAGCAGTTTGGGGACTAGCGGTAATGAGCAGTTCTTC. Its translation is CASSLGTSGNEQFF.

The rearrangement links TRBV28 to TRBJ1-3, with D possibly TRBD1 on 6 matching bases. CDR1 is MDHEN and CDR2 is SYDVKM in the germline V gene. V was cut by 7 bases and J by 3 bases, with 19 bases left in between. The CDR3 runs to 16 residues. CDR3: CASTTRHQGIGNTIYF. Here the CDR3 DNA reads TGTGCCAGCACCACGAGACATCAGGGGATTGGAAACACCATATATTTT.

The chain employs TRBV5-6 and TRBJ1-2; D uncertain. The CDR3 is 15 amino acids. Trimming pared 4 bases from V and 3 bases from J, leaving 16 bases between. Germline CDR1 and CDR2: SGHDT and YYEEEE. Written as DNA, the CDR3 is TGTGCCAGCAGCGACGACACCGGGAGCCACTATGGCTACACCTTC. It translates to CASSDDTGSHYGYTF.

V and J are TRBV9 and TRBJ1-2, with a tentative D call TRBD1 (5 bases). CDR3 size: 13 residues. Trimming removed 4 bases from V and 7 bases from J, with 14 bases in between. CDR1 is SGDLS and CDR2 is YYNGEE in the germline V gene. The CDR3 reads CASSPEGVGGYTF. The CDR3 nucleotides read TGTGCCAGCAGCCCAGAAGGGGTTGGTGGCTACACCTTC. The full variable domain, with the rest looked up from reference TRBV9 and TRBJ1-2, is DSGVTQTPKHLITATGQRVTLRCSPRSGDLSVYWYQQSLDQGLQFLIQYYNGEERAKGNILERFSAQQFPDLHSELNLSSLELGDSALYFCASSPEGVGGYTFGSGTRLTVV.